These 15 T cell receptor beta chains originate from one sample sequenced in a study of cytomegalovirus exposure and HLA in healthy donors. The primer mix had 60 Vbeta and 13 Jbeta primers. The protocol was immunoSEQ multiplex PCR, while the TCRdb copy is restricted to in-frame clones and leaves out a portion. The sample comprises approximately 53,000 clones, approximately 70% of which are singletons, and approximately 10% rests with the top ten. Source material: PBMCs. These receptors were taken from a woman aged 45 to 65 in good health and CMV-seronegative.

The CDR3 loop reads CASSGQSVDEQYF. As DNA, the CDR3 is TGTGCCAGCAGCGGACAGTCGGTCGACGAGCAGTACTTC. V gene TRBV6-1 combines with J gene TRBJ2-7; D may be TRBD1 (6 bases). The ends were cut back, 6 bases at V and 5 bases at J, with 14 bases in the middle. CDR3 length: 13 residues. The germline CDR1 and CDR2 sequences are MNHNS and SASEGT.

On this clone: The junction differs from germline at one of its ends, possibly a read error. This chain connects TRBV13 to TRBJ1-1; the D gene is possibly TRBD1 (5 bases). The length of the CDR3 is 15 residues. CDR1 is PRHDT and CDR2 is FYEKMQ in the germline V gene (reference sequence). DNA of the CDR3: TGTGCCAGCATCTTACGGGGGGAACTGAGCACTGAAGCTTTCTTT. The encoded protein is CASILRGELSTEAFF.

The V and J genes are TRBV19 and TRBJ1-2, with TRBD1 identical over 7 bases. This CDR3 is 16 amino acids long. V gave up 3 bases and J gave up 3 bases; unmatched junction bases: 10. Germline loops: CDR1 LNHDA, CDR2 SQIVND (reference sequence). The CDR3 reads CASSIQWTGEYYGYTF. The CDR3, as DNA: TGTGCCAGTAGTATTCAGTGGACAGGAGAATACTATGGCTACACCTTC.

This clone has a handful of counts. This chain links TRBV6-1 with TRBJ2-7, with 13 bases identical to TRBD2. The length of the CDR3 is 16 residues. The J segment lost 3 bases and the V segment lost 3 bases, leaving 5 bases of the junction unmatched. CDR1 is MNHNS and CDR2 is SASEGT in the germline V gene. CDR3 in amino acids: CASSEGLAGPDYEQYF. The DNA for the CDR3 is TGTGCCAGCAGTGAGGGACTAGCGGGGCCTGACTACGAGCAGTACTTC.

This clone was observed a few times. The chain links TRBV6-1 to TRBJ1-5, with TRBD1 matching 12 bases. Germline CDR1 MNHNS, CDR2 SASEGT. Trimming cost V 6 bases and J 5 bases; bases outside gene matches: 5. The CDR3 is 15 amino acids. CDR3 bases: TGTGCCAGCAGCTTGGGACAGGGGGCTGATCAGCCCCAGCATTTT. Translating gives CASSLGQGADQPQHF.

The genes are TRBV5-1 and TRBJ2-7; TRBD2 might be the D (6 bases). The CDR3 length is 15 residues. V was clipped by 0 bases and J by 6 bases, with 16 bases between them. The germline CDR1 and CDR2 sequences are SGHRS and YFSETQ. The DNA for the CDR3 is TGCGCCAGCAGCTTGGCTTATCGACCCGGGGGCGAGCAGTACTTC. The encoded protein is CASSLAYRPGGEQYF.

J is TRBJ1-1 and V is TRBV6-5; no clear D. Germline CDR1 MNHEY, CDR2 SVGAGI. This CDR3 comprises 15 residues. The V gene lost 0 bases and the J gene lost 3 bases, with 11 bases spanning the gap. CDR3 nucleotides: TGTGCCAGCAGTTACTCTTCGTCGGCGGACACTGAAGCTTTCTTT. Amino acid sequence: CASSYSSSADTEAFF.

The chain uses TRBV4-3 and TRBJ1-5; 9 nucleotides align to TRBD1. The CDR3 extends over 16 amino acids. The germline CDR1 and CDR2 sequences are LGHNA and YSLEER. The V gene end was trimmed by 4 bases and the J gene end by 0 bases; junction bases not matched to a gene: 4. The CDR3 protein is CASSPGTGYSNQPQHF. In DNA, the CDR3 is TGCGCCAGCAGCCCCGGGACAGGGTATAGCAATCAGCCCCAGCATTTT.

Only one count was recorded for this clone. This chain joins TRBV11-1 and TRBJ2-7; 10 bases are a match to TRBD2. The CDR3 sequence is 15 residues long. Looked up from germline, CDR1 is SGHAT and CDR2 is FQDESV (reference sequence). Unmatched junction bases numbered 6, after V lost 2 bases and J lost 5 bases. The CDR3 bases are TGTGCCAGCAGCTTATGGGCTAGCGGGGGTGACGAGCAGTACTTC. As protein: CASSLWASGGDEQYF.

This chain uses TRBV5-6 with TRBJ2-7, with 8 bases fitting TRBD1. Trimming removed 4 bases from V and 4 bases from J; junction bases left unmatched: 7. The CDR3 length is 14 residues. Germline V CDR1 and CDR2: SGHDT, YYEEEE. The CDR3 bases are TGTGCCAGCAGCCAACAGGGGGGCGCGTACGAGCAGTACTTC. It codes for CASSQQGGAYEQYF.

This chain uses TRBV9 with TRBJ1-1; maybe TRBD1 (6 bases). Per the germline V gene, CDR1 is SGDLS and CDR2 is YYNGEE. Trimming cost V 0 bases and J 6 bases, with 18 bases left between them. The length of the CDR3 is 16 residues. The CDR3 coding sequence is TGTGCCAGCAGCGTAGGGCTACAGGGATCTAGGGCTGAAGCTTTCTTT. Its protein is CASSVGLQGSRAEAFF.

This chain uses TRBV6-5 with TRBJ2-7; 8 bases map to TRBD1. CDR1 is MNHEY and CDR2 is SVGAGI in the germline V gene. Trimming removed 7 bases from V and 0 bases from J; junction bases left unmatched: 5. The CDR3 has 14 residues. The CDR3 sequence: CASTRGQDSYEQYF. For the CDR3, the DNA is TGTGCCAGCACCCGGGGACAGGACTCCTACGAGCAGTACTTC.

This chain connects TRBV7-9 to TRBJ2-3; unclear D gene. Trimming cost V 5 bases and J 1 base, with 4 bases left between them. CDR3 size: 12 residues. Germline V lookup: CDR1 SEHNR, CDR2 FQNEAQ (reference sequence). For the CDR3, the DNA is TGTGCCAGCAGCCGGGGCACAGATACGCAGTATTTT. Its protein product is CASSRGTDTQYF.

V gene TRBV15 combines with J gene TRBJ1-5; 9 nucleotides agree with TRBD1. The CDR3 runs 17 residues. From germline, CDR1 is LNHNV and CDR2 YYDKDF (reference sequence). Trimming removed 3 bases from V and 1 base from J; junction bases left unmatched: 7. The CDR3 region is CATSSTGGAASNQPQHF. CDR3 bases: TGTGCCACCAGCAGCACAGGGGGCGCGGCGAGCAATCAGCCCCAGCATTTT.

The V call is TRBV29-1, the J call TRBJ1-2, with no clear D. The germline CDR1 and CDR2 sequences are SQVTM and ANQGSEA. V dropped 5 bases and J dropped 3 bases, with 16 bases sitting between them. The CDR3 runs to 14 residues. CDR3 region: CSVRLGLADYGYTF. The DNA for the CDR3 is TGCAGCGTTCGTTTAGGTCTGGCGGACTATGGCTACACCTTC.